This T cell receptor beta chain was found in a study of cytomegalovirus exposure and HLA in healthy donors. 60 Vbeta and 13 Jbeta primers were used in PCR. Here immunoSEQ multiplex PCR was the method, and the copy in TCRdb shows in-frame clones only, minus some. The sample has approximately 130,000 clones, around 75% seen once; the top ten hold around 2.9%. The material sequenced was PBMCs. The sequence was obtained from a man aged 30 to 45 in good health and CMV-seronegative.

CDR3 loop: CASRSGQGETGELFF. DNA of the CDR3: TGTGCCAGCAGATCGGGACAGGGAGAGACCGGGGAGCTGTTTTTT. The gene calls are TRBV28 and TRBJ2-2; TRBD1 matches at 9 bases. V gave up 6 bases and J gave up 5 bases; unmatched junction bases: 7. Germline loops: CDR1 MDHEN, CDR2 SYDVKM. This CDR3 is built from 15 residues.